The source of this T cell receptor (beta chain) is a study of T cell repertoires in cytomegalovirus infection. Study context: It can be stated that public TCR beta signatures indicated CMV infection as well as a matching HLA type.

General study points: Identification of carriers of CMV plus the relevant HLA was performed using cumulative public TCR beta family frequency. The study found HLA-C-restricted CMV-specific TCR beta clonotypes dominating the ex vivo response.

TCRdb used MiXCR to reprocess the reads, holding one entry per CDR3 protein. The sample carries some 180,000 distinct CDR3 sequences, 15% to 20% recorded once. V lost 4 bases, J lost 2 bases, and 13 bases lay in between. Germline-derived CDR1 and CDR2 are SGHDT and YYEEEE. This CDR3 is built from 15 residues. This clonotype was seen a handful of times. No antigen is known for it. The V gene is TRBV5-6, the J gene TRBJ1-5; D uncertain. The TCR was taken from a human donor in good health (CMV status not recorded). Some clones in this sample may be carry-over from other donors' samples. Material: CD8+ T cells from PBMCs. The CDR3 nucleotides are TGTGCCAGCAGCAAGGCCCTAAGCGGCAATCAGCCCCAGCATTTT. This translates into CASSKALSGNQPQHF.